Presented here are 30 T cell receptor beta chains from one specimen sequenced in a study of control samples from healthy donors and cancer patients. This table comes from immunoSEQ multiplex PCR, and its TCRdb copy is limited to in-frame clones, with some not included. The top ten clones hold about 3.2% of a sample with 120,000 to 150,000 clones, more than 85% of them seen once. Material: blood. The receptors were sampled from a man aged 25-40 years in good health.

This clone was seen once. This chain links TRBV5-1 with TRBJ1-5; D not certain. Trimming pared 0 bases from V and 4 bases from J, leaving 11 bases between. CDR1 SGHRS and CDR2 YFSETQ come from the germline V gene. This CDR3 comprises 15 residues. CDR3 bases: TGCGCCAGCAGCTTGGAGGGAGTAATGAATCAGCCCCAGCATTTT. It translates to CASSLEGVMNQPQHF.

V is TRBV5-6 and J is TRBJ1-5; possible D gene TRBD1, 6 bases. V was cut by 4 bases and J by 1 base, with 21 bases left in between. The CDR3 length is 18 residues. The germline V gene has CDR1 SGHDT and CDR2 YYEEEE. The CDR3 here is CASSAGWGTRGSNQPQHF. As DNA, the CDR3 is TGTGCCAGCAGCGCTGGTTGGGGTACAAGGGGGAGCAATCAGCCCCAGCATTTT.

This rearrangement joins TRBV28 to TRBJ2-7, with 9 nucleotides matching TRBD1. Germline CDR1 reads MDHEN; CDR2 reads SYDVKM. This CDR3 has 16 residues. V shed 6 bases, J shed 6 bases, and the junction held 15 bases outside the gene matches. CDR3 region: CASRPPGQGAAGEQYF. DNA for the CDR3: TGTGCCAGCAGGCCACCGGGACAGGGAGCTGCCGGCGAGCAGTACTTC.

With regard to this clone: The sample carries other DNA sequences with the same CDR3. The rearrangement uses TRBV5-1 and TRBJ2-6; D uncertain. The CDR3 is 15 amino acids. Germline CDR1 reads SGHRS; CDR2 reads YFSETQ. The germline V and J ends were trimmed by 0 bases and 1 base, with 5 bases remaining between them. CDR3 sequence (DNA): TGCGCCAGCAGCTTGGAAGGGTCTGGGGCCAACGTCCTGACTTTC. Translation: CASSLEGSGANVLTF.

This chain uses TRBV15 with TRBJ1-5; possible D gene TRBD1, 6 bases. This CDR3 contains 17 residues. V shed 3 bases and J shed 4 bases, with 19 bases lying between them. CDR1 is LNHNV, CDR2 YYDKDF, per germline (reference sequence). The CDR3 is CATSSSTGARRNQPQHF. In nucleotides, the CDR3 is TGTGCCACCAGCAGCTCGACAGGCGCCCGAAGGAATCAGCCCCAGCATTTT. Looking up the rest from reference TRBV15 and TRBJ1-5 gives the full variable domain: DAMVIQNPRYQVTQFGKPVTLSCSQTLNHNVMYWYQQKSSQAPKLLFHYYDKDFNNEADTPDNFQSRRPNTSFCFLDIRSPGLGDTAMYLCATSSSTGARRNQPQHFGDGTRLSIL.

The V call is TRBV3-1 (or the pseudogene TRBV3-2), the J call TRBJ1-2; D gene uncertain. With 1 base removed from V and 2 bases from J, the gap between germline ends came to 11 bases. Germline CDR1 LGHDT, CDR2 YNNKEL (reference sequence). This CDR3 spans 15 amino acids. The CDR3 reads CASSQAPGSNYGYTF. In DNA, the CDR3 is TGTGCCAGCAGCCAAGCTCCAGGATCCAACTATGGCTACACCTTC.

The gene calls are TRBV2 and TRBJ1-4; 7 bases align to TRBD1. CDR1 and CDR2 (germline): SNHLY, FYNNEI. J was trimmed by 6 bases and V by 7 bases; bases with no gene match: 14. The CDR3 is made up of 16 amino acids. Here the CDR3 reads CASILGFQGEDEKLFF. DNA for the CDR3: TGTGCCAGCATCTTGGGGTTTCAGGGGGAAGATGAAAAACTGTTTTTT.

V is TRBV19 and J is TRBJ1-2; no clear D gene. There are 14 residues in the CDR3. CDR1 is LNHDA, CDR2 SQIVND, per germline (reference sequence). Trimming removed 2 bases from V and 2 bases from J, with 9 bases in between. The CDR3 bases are TGTGCCAGTAGTATATCGGGCACCAACTATGGCTACACCTTC. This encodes CASSISGTNYGYTF.

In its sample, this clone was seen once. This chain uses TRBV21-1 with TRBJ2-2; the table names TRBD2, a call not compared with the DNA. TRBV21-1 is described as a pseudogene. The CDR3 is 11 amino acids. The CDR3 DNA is TGTGCCAGACTCAAAACCGGGGAGCTGTTTTTT. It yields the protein CARLKTGELFF.

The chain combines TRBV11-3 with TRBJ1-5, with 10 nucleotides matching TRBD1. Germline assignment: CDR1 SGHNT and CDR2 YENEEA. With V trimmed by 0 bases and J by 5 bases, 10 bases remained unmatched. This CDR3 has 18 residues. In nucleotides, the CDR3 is TGTGCCAGCAGCTTAGAGGGGCGGGGGACAGGGGATTATCAGCCCCAGCATTTT. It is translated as CASSLEGRGTGDYQPQHF.

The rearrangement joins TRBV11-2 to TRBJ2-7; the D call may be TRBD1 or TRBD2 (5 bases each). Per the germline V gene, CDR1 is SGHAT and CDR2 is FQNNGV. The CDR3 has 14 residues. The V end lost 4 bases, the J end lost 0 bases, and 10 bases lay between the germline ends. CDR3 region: CASSWGRSSYEQYF. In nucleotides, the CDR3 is TGTGCCAGCAGCTGGGGACGGAGCTCCTACGAGCAGTACTTC.

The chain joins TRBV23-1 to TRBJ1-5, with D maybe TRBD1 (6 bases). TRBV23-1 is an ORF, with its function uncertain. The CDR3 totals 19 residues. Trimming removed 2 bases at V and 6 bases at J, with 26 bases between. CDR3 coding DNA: TGCGCCAGCAGTCAACCCTGTCCAAATTGGGGGCTCTGGGGTCAGCCCCAGCATTTT. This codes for CASSQPCPNWGLWGQPQHF.

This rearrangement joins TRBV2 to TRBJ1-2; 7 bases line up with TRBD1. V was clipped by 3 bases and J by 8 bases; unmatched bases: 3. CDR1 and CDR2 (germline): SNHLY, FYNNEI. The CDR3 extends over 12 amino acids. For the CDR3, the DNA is TGTGCCAGCAGTGAGACAGGGAAGGGCTACACCTTC. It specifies CASSETGKGYTF.

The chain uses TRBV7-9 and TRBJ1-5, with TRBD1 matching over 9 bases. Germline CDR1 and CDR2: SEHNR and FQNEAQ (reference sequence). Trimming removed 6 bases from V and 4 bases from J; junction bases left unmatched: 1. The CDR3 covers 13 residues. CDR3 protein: CASRQGANQPQHF. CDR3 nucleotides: TGTGCCAGCAGACAGGGGGCGAATCAGCCCCAGCATTTT.

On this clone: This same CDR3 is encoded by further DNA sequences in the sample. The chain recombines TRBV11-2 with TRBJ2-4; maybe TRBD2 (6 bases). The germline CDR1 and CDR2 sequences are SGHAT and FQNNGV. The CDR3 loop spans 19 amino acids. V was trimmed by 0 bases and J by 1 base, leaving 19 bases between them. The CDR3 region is CASSLDFGLAGRAKNIQYF. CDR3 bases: TGTGCCAGCAGCTTAGATTTTGGGCTGGCGGGGAGGGCCAAAAACATTCAGTACTTC.

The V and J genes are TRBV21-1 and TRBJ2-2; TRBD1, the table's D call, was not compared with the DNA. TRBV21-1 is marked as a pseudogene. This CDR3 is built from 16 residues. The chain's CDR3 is CASSEKTGLWTGELFF. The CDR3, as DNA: TGTGCCAGCAGCGAGAAGACAGGGTTGTGGACCGGGGAGCTGTTTTTT.

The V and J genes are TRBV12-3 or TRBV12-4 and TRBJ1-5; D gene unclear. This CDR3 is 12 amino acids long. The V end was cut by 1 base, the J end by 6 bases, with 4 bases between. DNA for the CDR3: TGTGCCAGCAGTTTAGTAAGTCAGCCCCAGCATTTT. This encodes CASSLVSQPQHF.

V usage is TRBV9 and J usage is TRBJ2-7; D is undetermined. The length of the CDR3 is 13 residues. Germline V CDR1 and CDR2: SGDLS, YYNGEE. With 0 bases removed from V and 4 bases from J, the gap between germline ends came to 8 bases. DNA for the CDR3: TGTGCCAGCAGCGTAGCCAACGGGTACGAGCAGTACTTC. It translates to CASSVANGYEQYF.

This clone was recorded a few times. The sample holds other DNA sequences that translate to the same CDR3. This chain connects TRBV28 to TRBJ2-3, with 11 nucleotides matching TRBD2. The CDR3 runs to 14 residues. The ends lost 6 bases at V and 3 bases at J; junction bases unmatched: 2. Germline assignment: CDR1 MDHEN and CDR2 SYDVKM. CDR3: CASRRLAGTDTQYF. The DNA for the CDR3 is TGTGCCAGCAGAAGACTAGCGGGGACAGATACGCAGTATTTT.

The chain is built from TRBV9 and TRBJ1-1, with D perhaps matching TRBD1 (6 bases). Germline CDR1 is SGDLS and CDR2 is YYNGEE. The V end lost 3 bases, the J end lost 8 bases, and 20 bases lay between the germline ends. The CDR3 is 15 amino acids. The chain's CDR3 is CASSDPTGSIGEAFF. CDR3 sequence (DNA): TGTGCCAGCAGCGATCCTACAGGGTCCATAGGGGAAGCTTTCTTT.

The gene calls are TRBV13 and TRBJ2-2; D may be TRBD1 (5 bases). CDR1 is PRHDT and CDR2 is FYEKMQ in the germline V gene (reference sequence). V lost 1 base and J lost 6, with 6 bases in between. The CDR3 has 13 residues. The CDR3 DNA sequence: TGTGCCAGCAGCTTAGAAGGGGCCGGGGAGCTGTTTTTT. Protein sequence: CASSLEGAGELFF.

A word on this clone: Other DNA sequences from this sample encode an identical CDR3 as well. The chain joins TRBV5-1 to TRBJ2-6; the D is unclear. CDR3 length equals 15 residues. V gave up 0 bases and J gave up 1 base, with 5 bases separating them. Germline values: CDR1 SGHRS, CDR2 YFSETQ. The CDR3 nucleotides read TGCGCCAGCAGCTTGGAGGGATCTGGGGCCAACGTCCTGACTTTC. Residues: CASSLEGSGANVLTF.

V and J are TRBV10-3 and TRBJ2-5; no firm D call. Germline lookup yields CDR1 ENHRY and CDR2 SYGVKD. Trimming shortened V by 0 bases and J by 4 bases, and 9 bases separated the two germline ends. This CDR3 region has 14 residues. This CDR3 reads CAISESPGGETQYF. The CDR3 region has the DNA TGTGCCATCAGTGAGTCGCCGGGTGGAGAGACCCAGTACTTC.

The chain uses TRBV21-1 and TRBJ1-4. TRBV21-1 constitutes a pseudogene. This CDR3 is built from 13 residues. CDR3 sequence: CASSSAPNEKLFF. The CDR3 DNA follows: TGTGCCAGCAGCAGTGCTCCCAATGAAAAACTGTTTTTT.

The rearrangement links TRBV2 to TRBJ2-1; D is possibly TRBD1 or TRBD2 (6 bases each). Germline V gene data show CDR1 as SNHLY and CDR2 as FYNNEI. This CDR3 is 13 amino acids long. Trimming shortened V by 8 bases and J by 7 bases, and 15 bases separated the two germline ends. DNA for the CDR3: TGTGCCAGCTGCTCGGGGGCTGTTAATGAGCAGTTCTTC. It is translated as CASCSGAVNEQFF.

Here the CDR3 reads CAGGDRGTSYGYTF. The CDR3 nucleotides read TGTGCCGGAGGGGACAGGGGGACTAGCTATGGCTACACCTTC. The chain carries TRBV6-5 and TRBJ1-2; the match to TRBD1 covers 11 bases. CDR1 and CDR2 from the germline V gene are MNHEY and SVGAGI. Trimming took 11 bases from V and 4 from J; bases not matched to a gene: 9. The CDR3 is 14 amino acids.

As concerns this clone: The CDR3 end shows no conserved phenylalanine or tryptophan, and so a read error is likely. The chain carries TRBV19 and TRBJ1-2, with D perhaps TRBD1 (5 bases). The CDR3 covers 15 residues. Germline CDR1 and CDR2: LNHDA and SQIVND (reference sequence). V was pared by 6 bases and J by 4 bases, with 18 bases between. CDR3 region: CASRARDGQFYGYTL. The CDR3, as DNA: TGTGCCAGTAGGGCCCGGGACGGCCAGTTCTATGGCTACACCCTC.

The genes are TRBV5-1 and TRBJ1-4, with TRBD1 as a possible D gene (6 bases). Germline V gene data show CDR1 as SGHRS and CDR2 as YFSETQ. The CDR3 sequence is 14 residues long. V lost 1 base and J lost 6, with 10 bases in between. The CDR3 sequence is CASSLSAGDEKLFF. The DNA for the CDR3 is TGCGCCAGCAGCTTGAGTGCAGGGGATGAAAAACTGTTTTTT.

The CDR3 DNA follows: TGTGCCAGCGGGAAGGGTGACTATAATTCACCCCTCCACTTT. Its protein is CASGKGDYNSPLHF. This chain joins TRBV7-9 and TRBJ1-6; D gene uncertain. The CDR3 runs to 14 residues. Trimming took off 8 bases at V and 3 bases at J, with 11 bases between the two ends. Germline V lookup: CDR1 SEHNR, CDR2 FQNEAQ (reference sequence).

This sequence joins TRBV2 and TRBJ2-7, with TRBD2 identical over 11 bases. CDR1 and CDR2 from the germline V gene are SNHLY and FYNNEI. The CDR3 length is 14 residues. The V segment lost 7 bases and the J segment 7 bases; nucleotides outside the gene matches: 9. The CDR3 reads CASIDSGGAREQYF. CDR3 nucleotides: TGTGCCAGCATTGATAGCGGGGGGGCTCGTGAGCAGTACTTC.